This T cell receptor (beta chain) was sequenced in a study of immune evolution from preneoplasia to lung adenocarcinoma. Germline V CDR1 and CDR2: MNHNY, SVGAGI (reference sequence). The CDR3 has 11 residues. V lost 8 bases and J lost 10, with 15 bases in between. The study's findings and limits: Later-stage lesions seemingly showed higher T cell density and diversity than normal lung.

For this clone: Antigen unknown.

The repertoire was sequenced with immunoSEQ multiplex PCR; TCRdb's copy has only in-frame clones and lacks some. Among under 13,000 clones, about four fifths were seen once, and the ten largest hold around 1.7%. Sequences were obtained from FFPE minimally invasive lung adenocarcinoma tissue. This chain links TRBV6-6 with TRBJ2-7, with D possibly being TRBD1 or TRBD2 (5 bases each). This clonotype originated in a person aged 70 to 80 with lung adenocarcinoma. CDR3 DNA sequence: TGTGCCAGCTTCTCTGGGGGAGACCAGTACTTC. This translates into CASFSGGDQYF.